Given below is one T cell receptor beta chain in context. This entry is derived from a study of blood T cell repertoires in COVID-19. The wider study: From the United States, Italy and Spain came samples of acute and convalescent COVID-19. Sample material is recorded as cDNA or gDNA derived from T cells, B-cell-depleted T cells, or PBMCs.

Per the original data handling: Scientists estimated how many nucleated cells there were by amplifying reference gene primers. The protocol was immunoSEQ multiplex PCR, while the TCRdb copy is restricted to in-frame clones and leaves out a portion. Clone size and V and J calls were adopted from that table, with D and trimming inferred from the DNA. The sample holds some 130,000 clones, roughly 85% seen once. V lost 2 bases and J 7 bases, leaving 16 bases between the germline ends. Per germline, CDR1 SGHRS and CDR2 YFSETQ. CDR3 length equals 16 residues. This clonotype originated in a man aged 60 to 69 with acute or convalescent COVID-19. The chain joins TRBV5-1 to TRBJ1-6; no clear D. The specimen was peripheral blood. The CDR3, as DNA: TGCGCCAGCAGCTTTCGGGAATTCAGTAGCAATTCACCCCTCCACTTT. Protein product: CASSFREFSSNSPLHF.